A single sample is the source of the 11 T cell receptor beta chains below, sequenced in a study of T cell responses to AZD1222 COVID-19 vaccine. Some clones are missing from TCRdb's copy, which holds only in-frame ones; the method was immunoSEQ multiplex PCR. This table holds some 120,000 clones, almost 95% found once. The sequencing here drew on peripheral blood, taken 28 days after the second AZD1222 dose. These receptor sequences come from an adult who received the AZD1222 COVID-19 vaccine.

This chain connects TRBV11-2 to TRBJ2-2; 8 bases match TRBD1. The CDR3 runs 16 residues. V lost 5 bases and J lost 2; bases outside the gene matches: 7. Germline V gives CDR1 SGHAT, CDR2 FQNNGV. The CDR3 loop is CASSPLGQGNTGELFF. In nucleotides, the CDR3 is TGTGCCAGCAGCCCACTAGGACAGGGTAACACCGGGGAGCTGTTTTTT.

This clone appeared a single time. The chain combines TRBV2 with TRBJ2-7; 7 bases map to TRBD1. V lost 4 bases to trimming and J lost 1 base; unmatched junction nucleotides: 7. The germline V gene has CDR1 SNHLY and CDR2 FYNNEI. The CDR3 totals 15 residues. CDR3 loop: CASSGGQVLSYEQYF. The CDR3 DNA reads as TGTGCCAGCAGTGGTGGACAGGTCCTATCCTACGAGCAGTACTTC.

The chain's CDR3 is CASSPPGTGDLGTEAFF. The CDR3 DNA follows: TGTGCCAGCTCACCACCCGGGACAGGGGATTTGGGCACTGAAGCTTTCTTT. The chain links TRBV18 to TRBJ1-1; 10 positions agree with TRBD1. The CDR3 is 17 amino acids. Germline values: CDR1 KGHSH, CDR2 LQKENI. Losses at the gene ends were 0 bases for V and 4 bases for J; bases not matched to a gene: 8. Looking up the rest from reference TRBV18 and TRBJ1-1 gives the full variable domain: NAGVMQNPRHLVRRRGQEARLRCSPMKGHSHVYWYRQLPEEGLKFMVYLQKENIIDESGMPKERFSAEFPKEGPSILRIQQVVRGDSAAYFCASSPPGTGDLGTEAFFGQGTRLTVV.

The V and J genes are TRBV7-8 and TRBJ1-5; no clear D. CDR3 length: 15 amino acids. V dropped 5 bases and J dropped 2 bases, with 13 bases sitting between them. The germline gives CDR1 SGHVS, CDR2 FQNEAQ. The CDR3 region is CASSLRRDGNQPQHF. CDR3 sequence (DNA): TGTGCCAGCAGCCTCCGTAGGGATGGCAATCAGCCCCAGCATTTT.

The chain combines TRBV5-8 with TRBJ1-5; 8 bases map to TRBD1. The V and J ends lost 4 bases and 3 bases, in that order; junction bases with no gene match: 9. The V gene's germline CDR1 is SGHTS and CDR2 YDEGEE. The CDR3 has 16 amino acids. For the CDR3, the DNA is TGTGCCAGCAGCCAGCTCGGACAGGGCAACAATCAGCCCCAGCATTTT. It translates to CASSQLGQGNNQPQHF.

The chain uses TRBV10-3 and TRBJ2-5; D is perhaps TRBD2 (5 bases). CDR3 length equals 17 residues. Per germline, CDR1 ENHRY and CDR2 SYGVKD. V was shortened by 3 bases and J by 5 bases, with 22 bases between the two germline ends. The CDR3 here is CAISDFRGGRNLETQYF. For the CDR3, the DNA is TGTGCCATCAGTGACTTCCGAGGAGGTAGAAATTTGGAGACCCAGTACTTC.

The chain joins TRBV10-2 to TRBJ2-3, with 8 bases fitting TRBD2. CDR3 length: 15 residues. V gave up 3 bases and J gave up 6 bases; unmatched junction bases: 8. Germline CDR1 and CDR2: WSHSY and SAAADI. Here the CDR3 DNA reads TGCGCCAGCAGTGAAACTAGCGGTTCTCGGGATACGCAGTATTTT. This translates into CASSETSGSRDTQYF.

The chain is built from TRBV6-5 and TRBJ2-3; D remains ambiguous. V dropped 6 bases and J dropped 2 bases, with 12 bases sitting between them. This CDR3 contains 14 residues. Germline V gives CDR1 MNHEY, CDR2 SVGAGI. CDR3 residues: CASRRMLNTDTQYF. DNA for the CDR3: TGTGCCAGCAGGAGGATGTTAAACACAGATACGCAGTATTTT.

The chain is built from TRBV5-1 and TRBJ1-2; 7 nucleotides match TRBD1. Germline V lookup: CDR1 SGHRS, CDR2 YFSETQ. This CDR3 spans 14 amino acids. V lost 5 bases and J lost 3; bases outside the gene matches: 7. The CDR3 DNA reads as TGCGCCAGCAGACTTATCCAGGGGGACTATGGCTACACCTTC. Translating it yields CASRLIQGDYGYTF.

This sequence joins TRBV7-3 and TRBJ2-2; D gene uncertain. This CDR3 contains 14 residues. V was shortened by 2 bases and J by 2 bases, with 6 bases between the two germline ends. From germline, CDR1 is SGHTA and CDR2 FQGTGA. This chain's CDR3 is CASSLYFNTGELFF. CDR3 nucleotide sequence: TGTGCCAGCAGCTTATACTTCAACACCGGGGAGCTGTTTTTT.

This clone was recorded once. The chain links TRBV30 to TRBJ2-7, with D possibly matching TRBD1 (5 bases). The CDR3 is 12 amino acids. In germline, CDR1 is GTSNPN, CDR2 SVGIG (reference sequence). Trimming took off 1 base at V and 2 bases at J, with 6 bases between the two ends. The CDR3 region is CAWSEGTYEQYF. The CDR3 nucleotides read TGTGCCTGGAGTGAGGGGACCTACGAGCAGTACTTC.